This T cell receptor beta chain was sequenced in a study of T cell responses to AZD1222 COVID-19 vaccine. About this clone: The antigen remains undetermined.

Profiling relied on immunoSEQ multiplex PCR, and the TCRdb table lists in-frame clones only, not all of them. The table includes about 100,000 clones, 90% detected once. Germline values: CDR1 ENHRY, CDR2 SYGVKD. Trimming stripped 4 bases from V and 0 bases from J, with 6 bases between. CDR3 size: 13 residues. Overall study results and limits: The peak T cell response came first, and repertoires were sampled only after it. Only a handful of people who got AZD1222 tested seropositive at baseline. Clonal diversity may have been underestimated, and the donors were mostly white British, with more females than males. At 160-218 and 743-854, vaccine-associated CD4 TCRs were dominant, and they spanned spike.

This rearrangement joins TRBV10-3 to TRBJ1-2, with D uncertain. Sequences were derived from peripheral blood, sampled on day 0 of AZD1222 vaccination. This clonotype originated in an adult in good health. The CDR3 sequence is CAISGSANYGYTF. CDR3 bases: TGTGCCATCAGTGGGTCAGCTAACTATGGCTACACCTTC.